A selection of T cell receptor beta chains follows, all from one sample in a study of blood T cell repertoires in COVID-19. Some clones are missing from TCRdb's copy, which holds only in-frame ones; the method was immunoSEQ multiplex PCR. The sample holds about 270,000 clones; 80% to 90% are singletons and the top ten take 2.4%. Sequencing used PBMCs or T cells enriched from blood (not recorded which). Receptors were obtained from a woman aged 18-30 years who had recovered from COVID-19. The CDR3 runs from the conserved cysteine through the conserved F or W.

j_gene: TRBJ2-2
v_gene: TRBV5-1
CDR3aa: CASSDTGTGTGELFF

j_gene: TRBJ1-2
v_gene: TRBV28
CDR3aa: CASSTRDRGEYGYTF

j_gene: TRBJ1-5
v_gene: TRBV28
CDR3aa: CASSATGNQPQHF

j_gene: TRBJ2-1
v_gene: TRBV12-3/TRBV12-4
CDR3aa: CASSFRNEQFF

j_gene: TRBJ2-1
v_gene: TRBV6-5
CDR3aa: CASSFGIGLSNEQFF

j_gene: TRBJ1-1
v_gene: TRBV18
CDR3aa: CASSPKGMGTGITEAFF

j_gene: TRBJ1-1
v_gene: TRBV14
CDR3aa: CASSPPGGRYTEAFF

j_gene: TRBJ2-1
v_gene: TRBV6-4
CDR3aa: CASSDDRGFEQFF

j_gene: TRBJ2-7
v_gene: TRBV7-8
CDR3aa: CASSSNRGTYEQYF

j_gene: TRBJ1-1
v_gene: TRBV11-3
CDR3aa: CASSHGQGNTEAFF

j_gene: TRBJ2-6
v_gene: TRBV6-5
CDR3aa: CVSSYGLSGANVLTF

j_gene: TRBJ1-4
v_gene: TRBV28
CDR3aa: CASGGGRGDEKLFF

j_gene: TRBJ1-6
v_gene: TRBV2
CDR3aa: CASSPGSYNSPLHF

j_gene: TRBJ2-2
v_gene: TRBV20-1
CDR3aa: CSASFGNTGELFF

j_gene: TRBJ2-1
v_gene: TRBV12-3/TRBV12-4
CDR3aa: CATSGVFYNEQFF

j_gene: TRBJ2-1
v_gene: TRBV5-1
CDR3aa: CASSLAGTSSYNEQFF

j_gene: TRBJ1-1
v_gene: TRBV7-2
CDR3aa: CASSLRSRGSRAFF

j_gene: TRBJ1-5
v_gene: TRBV10-3
CDR3aa: CAIRQGSNQPQHF

j_gene: TRBJ2-7
v_gene: TRBV12-2
CDR3aa: CASRSTDSPKAEQYF

j_gene: TRBJ2-5
v_gene: TRBV10-2
CDR3aa: CASRFAGRKETQYF

j_gene: TRBJ1-2
v_gene: TRBV11-2
CDR3aa: CASTPNGGGLYGYTF

j_gene: TRBJ2-3
v_gene: TRBV29-1
CDR3aa: CSVEGGQGIVTTSQYF

j_gene: TRBJ2-3
v_gene: TRBV19
CDR3aa: CASSIEVLGDTQYF

j_gene: TRBJ1-1
v_gene: TRBV4-1
CDR3aa: CASSQRPGTGWDTEAFF

j_gene: TRBJ1-1
v_gene: TRBV9
CDR3aa: CASSVGTGGDEAFF

j_gene: TRBJ2-3
v_gene: TRBV11-2
CDR3aa: CASSSYRGVSTDTQYF